The following is a T cell receptor beta chain sequence with its context. Its antigen is still unknown. No clone much larger than this one lies a single base away; base qualities are absent. The source of the sample is a study of control samples from healthy donors and cancer patients (dated by TCRdb to the early 2020s). Library creation used the immunoSEQ multiplex PCR assay. The immuneACCESS repertoire file appears here via TCRdb, limited to in-frame rearrangements. These files lack a portion of the clones; in checked studies, under half of the deficit traces to unresolved V genes, and the cause of the others is not known. The sample table lists roughly 18,000 clones, around nine tenths of them with a count of one. Jointly, the top ten make up about 10% of the sample. A distance of 7 bases separates the germline ends of V and J, which lose 7 bases and 3 bases respectively. The CDR3 measures 12 amino acids from cysteine to phenylalanine. CDR3 DNA only is kept here, 36 bases in frame from base 1. Looking up the germline V gene (reference sequence) yields CDR1 MNHEY and CDR2 SMNVEV.

Recombination connected TRBV27 to TRBJ2-1; the D gene is possibly TRBD2, with 5 bases matching. This TCR was recovered from a woman aged 55-70 years with head and neck cancer. The specimen sequenced was PBMCs. The DNA sequence follows: TGTGCCAGCAAAGCGGACTACAATGAGCAGTTCTTC. Its coded protein is CASKADYNEQFF.